A selection of T cell receptor beta chains follows, all from one sample in a study of early T cells in non-severe SARS-CoV-2 infection. MiXCR was run by TCRdb on the 5' RACE reads, yielding one entry per CDR3 protein. The sample lists 20,000 to 30,000 distinct CDR3 sequences, roughly 5% occurring once. Sequenced input: whole blood. These receptors all stem from an adult who was a healthcare worker with PCR-confirmed SARS-CoV-2 infection or an uninfected control (not recorded which). Each CDR3 is given with its conserved first and last residue. The order of the fields is J gene, V gene, CDR3 length, clone size, D gene, CDR3 protein, CDR3 DNA. D genes are given only for firm matches. Size is omitted from some rows. Given values are once, few, many or a class for expanded clones.

j_call: TRBJ2-2
v_call: TRBV18
cdr3_length: 16
clone_size: many
d_call: TRBD2
cdr3_aa: CASSPPAGANTGELFF
cdr3_nt: TGTGCCAGCTCACCACCAGCGGGGGCCAACACCGGGGAGCTGTTTTTT

j_call: TRBJ1-2
v_call: TRBV19
cdr3_length: 14
clone_size: many
d_call: TRBD1
cdr3_aa: CASSRTGGPYGYTF
cdr3_nt: TGTGCCAGTAGTAGGACAGGGGGCCCCTATGGCTACACCTTC

j_call: TRBJ1-2
v_call: TRBV6-1
cdr3_length: 14
clone_size: many
d_call: .
cdr3_aa: CASSEIEFLYGYTF
cdr3_nt: TGTGCCAGCAGTGAAATCGAGTTCCTCTATGGCTACACCTTC

j_call: TRBJ1-5
v_call: TRBV12-3/TRBV12-4
cdr3_length: 14
clone_size: .
d_call: TRBD1
cdr3_aa: CASSYGQGFQPQHF
cdr3_nt: TGTGCCAGCAGTTACGGACAGGGATTTCAGCCCCAGCATTTT

j_call: TRBJ1-2
v_call: TRBV7-8
cdr3_length: 15
clone_size: many
d_call: .
cdr3_aa: CASSITSRGGYGYTF
cdr3_nt: TGTGCCAGCAGCATCACCTCCCGGGGAGGGTATGGCTACACCTTC

j_call: TRBJ2-1
v_call: TRBV3-1
cdr3_length: 16
clone_size: many
d_call: TRBD2
cdr3_aa: CASSQADQREGNEQFF
cdr3_nt: TGTGCCAGCAGCCAAGCGGACCAGCGGGAAGGCAATGAGCAGTTCTTC

j_call: TRBJ1-5
v_call: TRBV10-2
cdr3_length: 14
clone_size: many
d_call: .
cdr3_aa: CASSEYSINQPQHF
cdr3_nt: TGCGCCAGCAGTGAGTACAGCATCAATCAGCCCCAGCATTTT

j_call: TRBJ2-3
v_call: TRBV5-4
cdr3_length: 16
clone_size: .
d_call: TRBD2
cdr3_aa: CASSGRAGAPRGGQYF
cdr3_nt: TGTGCCAGCAGCGGTCGAGCGGGGGCCCCACGGGGCGGGCAGTATTTT

j_call: TRBJ1-2
v_call: TRBV28
cdr3_length: 13
clone_size: many
d_call: .
cdr3_aa: CASSLTGYYGYTF
cdr3_nt: TGTGCCAGCAGTTTAACAGGGTACTATGGCTACACCTTC

j_call: TRBJ2-2
v_call: TRBV24-1
cdr3_length: 16
clone_size: few
d_call: TRBD1
cdr3_aa: CATSDRDRVSTGELFF
cdr3_nt: TGTGCCACCAGTGATCGGGACAGGGTATCCACCGGGGAGCTGTTTTTT

j_call: TRBJ2-5
v_call: TRBV7-9
cdr3_length: 14
clone_size: many
d_call: .
cdr3_aa: CASSLAQEQETQYF
cdr3_nt: TGTGCCAGCAGCTTAGCGCAGGAGCAGGAGACCCAGTACTTC

j_call: TRBJ1-5
v_call: TRBV7-2
cdr3_length: 14
clone_size: medium-sized
d_call: TRBD1
cdr3_aa: CASSGIQGYQPQHF
cdr3_nt: TGTGCCAGCAGCGGGATACAGGGGTATCAGCCCCAGCATTTT

j_call: TRBJ2-1
v_call: TRBV6-2/TRBV6-3
cdr3_length: 17
clone_size: medium-sized
d_call: .
cdr3_aa: CASSYHEGDYTYNEQFF
cdr3_nt: TGTGCCAGCAGTTACCACGAGGGGGACTATACCTACAATGAGCAGTTCTTC

j_call: TRBJ2-1
v_call: TRBV10-1
cdr3_length: 14
clone_size: many
d_call: .
cdr3_aa: CASSVGQGRHEQFF
cdr3_nt: TGCGCCAGCAGTGTAGGGCAGGGGAGGCATGAGCAGTTCTTC

j_call: TRBJ2-1
v_call: TRBV29-1
cdr3_length: 12
clone_size: many
d_call: .
cdr3_aa: CSVEAWYNEQFF
cdr3_nt: TGCAGCGTTGAAGCCTGGTACAATGAGCAGTTCTTC

j_call: TRBJ2-1
v_call: TRBV6-1
cdr3_length: 15
clone_size: medium-sized
d_call: .
cdr3_aa: CASKKPRGVYNEQFF
cdr3_nt: TGTGCCAGCAAAAAACCGCGGGGAGTCTACAATGAGCAGTTCTTC

j_call: TRBJ2-1
v_call: TRBV9
cdr3_length: 14
clone_size: many
d_call: .
cdr3_aa: CASSGSRLVDEQFF
cdr3_nt: TGTGCCAGCAGCGGCTCTAGACTGGTGGATGAGCAGTTCTTC

j_call: TRBJ1-1
v_call: TRBV12-3/TRBV12-4
cdr3_length: 16
clone_size: many
d_call: .
cdr3_aa: CASSFVFGQSAPEAFF
cdr3_nt: TGTGCCAGCAGTTTCGTGTTCGGGCAGTCTGCTCCTGAAGCTTTCTTT

j_call: TRBJ2-5
v_call: TRBV5-5
cdr3_length: 14
clone_size: .
d_call: TRBD2
cdr3_aa: CASSSLAGEETQYF
cdr3_nt: TGTGCCAGCAGCTCCCTAGCGGGGGAAGAGACCCAGTACTTC

j_call: TRBJ2-7
v_call: TRBV2
cdr3_length: 15
clone_size: many
d_call: .
cdr3_aa: CASSEVWGSSYEQYF
cdr3_nt: TGTGCCAGCAGTGAAGTGTGGGGAAGCTCCTACGAGCAGTACTTC

j_call: TRBJ2-1
v_call: TRBV11-2
cdr3_length: 14
clone_size: many
d_call: .
cdr3_aa: CASSLDQGGYEQFF
cdr3_nt: TGTGCCAGCAGCTTAGATCAGGGGGGCTATGAGCAGTTCTTC

j_call: TRBJ2-3
v_call: TRBV20-1
cdr3_length: 16
clone_size: many
d_call: TRBD2
cdr3_aa: CSASGSQRGVADTQYF
cdr3_nt: TGCAGTGCTAGTGGGTCCCAGCGGGGGGTGGCAGATACGCAGTATTTT

j_call: TRBJ2-2
v_call: TRBV9
cdr3_length: 11
clone_size: .
d_call: .
cdr3_aa: CASSLRGELFF
cdr3_nt: TGTGCCAGCAGCCTCCGGGGGGAGCTGTTTTTT

j_call: TRBJ1-2
v_call: TRBV3-1
cdr3_length: 12
clone_size: few
d_call: .
cdr3_aa: CASSQIQKGYTF
cdr3_nt: TGTGCCAGCAGCCAGATCCAAAAGGGCTACACCTTC

j_call: TRBJ1-2
v_call: TRBV6-1
cdr3_length: 14
clone_size: many
d_call: .
cdr3_aa: CASSPGRTLYGYTF
cdr3_nt: TGTGCCAGCTCCCCTGGACGGACCCTCTATGGCTACACCTTC

j_call: TRBJ1-1
v_call: TRBV25-1
cdr3_length: 13
clone_size: many
d_call: .
cdr3_aa: CASSSLGVTEAFF
cdr3_nt: TGTGCCAGCAGTTCCCTAGGGGTCACTGAAGCTTTCTTT

j_call: TRBJ2-1
v_call: TRBV7-6
cdr3_length: 13
clone_size: many
d_call: .
cdr3_aa: CASTLDNYNEQFF
cdr3_nt: TGTGCCAGCACCCTCGACAACTACAATGAGCAGTTCTTC

j_call: TRBJ2-1
v_call: TRBV5-4
cdr3_length: 13
clone_size: .
d_call: .
cdr3_aa: CASSFSRVDEQFF
cdr3_nt: TGTGCCAGCAGCTTCTCCAGGGTCGATGAGCAGTTCTTC

j_call: TRBJ2-5
v_call: TRBV5-1
cdr3_length: 16
clone_size: few
d_call: TRBD1
cdr3_aa: CASSGTGTGGVRTQYF
cdr3_nt: TGCGCCAGCAGCGGAACCGGGACAGGGGGCGTCCGGACCCAGTACTTC

j_call: TRBJ1-5
v_call: TRBV7-9
cdr3_length: 13
clone_size: many
d_call: .
cdr3_aa: CATAPGINQPQHF
cdr3_nt: TGTGCCACCGCCCCGGGCATCAATCAGCCCCAGCATTTT

j_call: TRBJ2-6
v_call: TRBV28
cdr3_length: 14
clone_size: many
d_call: TRBD1
cdr3_aa: CARNRGSGANVLTF
cdr3_nt: TGTGCCAGAAACAGGGGCTCTGGGGCCAACGTCCTGACTTTC

j_call: TRBJ2-7
v_call: TRBV5-1
cdr3_length: 13
clone_size: many
d_call: TRBD1
cdr3_aa: CASSFRTGYEQYF
cdr3_nt: TGCGCCAGCAGCTTCAGGACAGGCTACGAGCAGTACTTC

j_call: TRBJ2-7
v_call: TRBV5-1
cdr3_length: 12
clone_size: many
d_call: .
cdr3_aa: CASSEGPYEQYF
cdr3_nt: TGCGCCAGCAGCGAAGGGCCCTACGAGCAGTACTTC

j_call: TRBJ2-7
v_call: TRBV11-2
cdr3_length: 14
clone_size: many
d_call: .
cdr3_aa: CASSLDRTLGEQYF
cdr3_nt: TGTGCCAGCAGCTTAGATCGGACCCTCGGAGAGCAGTACTTC

j_call: TRBJ1-1
v_call: TRBV5-1
cdr3_length: 15
clone_size: many
d_call: .
cdr3_aa: CASSPGVALNTEAFF
cdr3_nt: TGCGCCAGCAGCCCGGGTGTGGCGCTGAACACTGAAGCTTTCTTT

j_call: TRBJ1-1
v_call: TRBV11-2
cdr3_length: 15
clone_size: many
d_call: .
cdr3_aa: CASSLGVGAGTEAFF
cdr3_nt: TGTGCCAGCAGCTTAGGAGTAGGCGCGGGCACTGAAGCTTTCTTT

j_call: TRBJ2-7
v_call: TRBV25-1
cdr3_length: 14
clone_size: many
d_call: .
cdr3_aa: CASSGPVDDYEQYF
cdr3_nt: TGTGCCAGCAGTGGCCCGGTTGACGACTACGAGCAGTACTTC

j_call: TRBJ1-6
v_call: TRBV9
cdr3_length: 14
clone_size: few
d_call: TRBD1
cdr3_aa: CASSVGQGNSPLHF
cdr3_nt: TGTGCCAGCAGCGTAGGACAGGGAAATTCACCCCTCCACTTT

j_call: TRBJ1-3
v_call: TRBV7-9
cdr3_length: 16
clone_size: .
d_call: TRBD1
cdr3_aa: CASSRRDSGGSNTIYF
cdr3_nt: TGTGCCAGCAGCCGAAGGGACAGCGGGGGATCAAACACCATATATTTT

j_call: TRBJ2-3
v_call: TRBV5-1
cdr3_length: 17
clone_size: many
d_call: TRBD2
cdr3_aa: CASSFYPTSGNTDTQYF
cdr3_nt: TGCGCCAGCAGCTTTTACCCGACTAGCGGAAACACAGATACGCAGTATTTT

j_call: TRBJ2-3
v_call: TRBV12-3/TRBV12-4
cdr3_length: 13
clone_size: many
d_call: .
cdr3_aa: CAVKGSRTDTQYF
cdr3_nt: TGTGCCGTTAAGGGTTCCCGCACAGATACGCAGTATTTT

j_call: TRBJ2-5
v_call: TRBV27
cdr3_length: 14
clone_size: .
d_call: .
cdr3_aa: CASSFRGSQETQYF
cdr3_nt: TGTGCCAGCAGTTTCAGGGGTAGTCAAGAGACCCAGTACTTC

j_call: TRBJ2-3
v_call: TRBV7-6
cdr3_length: 15
clone_size: .
d_call: TRBD1
cdr3_aa: CASSLTQGASDTQYF
cdr3_nt: TGTGCCAGCAGCTTAACTCAGGGGGCCTCAGATACGCAGTATTTT

j_call: TRBJ2-6
v_call: TRBV5-4
cdr3_length: 15
clone_size: few
d_call: .
cdr3_aa: CASSLAGSGANVLTF
cdr3_nt: TGTGCCAGCAGCTTGGCGGGGTCGGGGGCCAACGTCCTGACTTTC

j_call: TRBJ2-7
v_call: TRBV7-9
cdr3_length: 15
clone_size: few
d_call: .
cdr3_aa: CASSPREGVSYEQYF
cdr3_nt: TGTGCCAGCAGCCCCAGAGAGGGGGTCTCCTACGAGCAGTACTTC

j_call: TRBJ1-2
v_call: TRBV12-3/TRBV12-4
cdr3_length: 14
clone_size: many
d_call: TRBD1
cdr3_aa: CASSGGTGDYGYTF
cdr3_nt: TGTGCCAGCAGCGGTGGGACAGGGGACTATGGCTACACCTTC

j_call: TRBJ1-6
v_call: TRBV7-2
cdr3_length: 17
clone_size: many
d_call: TRBD1
cdr3_aa: CASSYRDRGFDNSPLHF
cdr3_nt: TGTGCCAGCAGCTACAGGGACAGGGGGTTTGATAATTCACCCCTCCACTTT

j_call: TRBJ1-2
v_call: TRBV3-2
cdr3_length: 13
clone_size: many
d_call: .
cdr3_aa: CASSQGSGKGYTF
cdr3_nt: TGTGCCAGCAGCCAAGGTAGTGGCAAAGGCTACACCTTC

j_call: TRBJ1-1
v_call: TRBV5-5
cdr3_length: 17
clone_size: many
d_call: .
cdr3_aa: CASSLISLRGWDTEAFF
cdr3_nt: TGTGCCAGCAGCTTGATTTCACTCAGGGGCTGGGACACTGAAGCTTTCTTT

j_call: TRBJ2-1
v_call: TRBV7-7
cdr3_length: 13
clone_size: many
d_call: .
cdr3_aa: CASSLGPNNEQFF
cdr3_nt: TGTGCTAGCAGCTTAGGGCCAAACAATGAGCAGTTCTTC

j_call: TRBJ2-5
v_call: TRBV5-5
cdr3_length: 12
clone_size: many
d_call: .
cdr3_aa: CASSFLPETQYF
cdr3_nt: TGTGCCAGCAGCTTCCTCCCAGAGACCCAGTACTTC

j_call: TRBJ1-1
v_call: TRBV11-2
cdr3_length: 12
clone_size: many
d_call: .
cdr3_aa: CASSWITTGAFF
cdr3_nt: TGTGCCAGCAGCTGGATCACAACGGGCGCTTTCTTT

j_call: TRBJ2-7
v_call: TRBV6-1
cdr3_length: 14
clone_size: .
d_call: .
cdr3_aa: CASSEFWTEYEQYF
cdr3_nt: TGTGCCAGCAGTGAATTCTGGACAGAGTACGAGCAGTACTTC

j_call: TRBJ2-1
v_call: TRBV18
cdr3_length: 14
clone_size: .
d_call: TRBD2
cdr3_aa: CASSPGLAGDEQFF
cdr3_nt: TGTGCCAGCTCACCGGGACTAGCGGGGGATGAGCAGTTCTTC

j_call: TRBJ1-1
v_call: TRBV18
cdr3_length: 16
clone_size: .
d_call: .
cdr3_aa: CASSPRGAAMNTEAFF
cdr3_nt: TGTGCCAGCTCACCACGGGGGGCTGCTATGAACACTGAAGCTTTCTTT